Listed here are 28 T cell receptor beta chains from one sample, sequenced in a study of blood T cells in healthy people across ages. PCR was performed a second time for 7 to 11 cycles using a sample-barcoded 5' primer and a J-beta primer mix. TCRdb re-analysed the 5' RACE reads in MiXCR, keeping a single row per CDR3 protein. The sample lists hundreds of thousands of distinct CDR3 sequences, 35% to 45% occurring once. Sequencing input: blood. The receptor set was obtained from an older woman in good health.

The chain links TRBV12-5 to TRBJ2-7; 8 bases match TRBD2. With V trimmed by 3 bases and J by 2 bases, 3 bases remained unmatched. CDR1 is LGHNT and CDR2 is FRNRAP in the germline V gene. The CDR3 spans 14 residues. The CDR3, as DNA: TGTGCTAGTGGTTTCGGGGGGGGAGCCTACGAGCAGTACTTC. Protein: CASGFGGGAYEQYF.

This clonotype was seen only a few times. V is TRBV7-8 and J is TRBJ2-7; 7 bases line up with TRBD2. V gave up 0 bases and J gave up 6 bases; unmatched junction bases: 5. The CDR3 totals 14 residues. Germline-derived CDR1 and CDR2 are SGHVS and FQNEAQ. The CDR3: CASSLAWASGEQYF. DNA of the CDR3: TGTGCCAGCAGCTTAGCCTGGGCTAGCGGCGAGCAGTACTTC.

This clonotype showed up just a few times. The chain has TRBV20-1 and TRBJ1-1; D is unresolved. The CDR3 runs 15 residues. Germline V lookup: CDR1 DFQATT, CDR2 SNEGSKA (reference sequence). V lost 0 bases and J 1 base, leaving 12 bases between the germline ends. The CDR3 region has the DNA TGCAGTGCTAGAGATCAGGCCCATGGGAACACTGAAGCTTTCTTT. It codes for CSARDQAHGNTEAFF.

The chain couples TRBV18 to TRBJ2-5; TRBD1 matches at 7 bases. Looked up from germline, CDR1 is KGHSH and CDR2 is LQKENI. This CDR3 contains 14 residues. V lost 4 bases to trimming and J lost 0 bases; unmatched junction nucleotides: 2. The DNA for the CDR3 is TGTGCCAGCTCACACGGACAGGACCAAGAGACCCAGTACTTC. Amino acids: CASSHGQDQETQYF.

As regards this clonotype: This may arise from a read error, as a much more abundant clone is one base away. This rearrangement joins TRBV9 to TRBJ2-7; D may match TRBD1 or TRBD2 (5 bases each). CDR1 and CDR2 (germline): SGDLS, YYNGEE. The CDR3 has 12 residues. This CDR3 is CACSVEGNEQYF. Here the CDR3 DNA reads TGTGCCTGCAGCGTAGAGGGGAACGAGCAGTACTTC.

A remark on this clonotype: A read error may produce the germline difference seen at one junction end. This sequence joins TRBV11-2 and TRBJ2-1, with D maybe TRBD2 (5 bases). The germline gives CDR1 SGHAT, CDR2 FQNNGV. CDR3 length: 15 residues. CDR3 sequence (DNA): TGTGCCAACAGCTTTCGTCGACGGGAATACAATGAGCAGTTCTTC. Its translation: CANSFRRREYNEQFF.

This clonotype came up a few times. A much larger clonotype is one base distant, so this may be a read error. The genes are TRBV3-1 and TRBJ2-7; D ambiguous. The CDR3 is 13 residues long. V lost 1 base and J 7 bases, leaving 11 bases between the germline ends. The germline V gene has CDR1 LGHDT and CDR2 YNNKEL (reference sequence). The CDR3 here is CASSQGGSNEQYF. CDR3 sequence (DNA): TGTGCCAGCAGCCAAGGGGGTTCCAATGAGCAGTACTTC.

V usage is TRBV29-1 and J usage is TRBJ1-4; the D is unclear. The CDR3 has 13 amino acids. V was clipped by 6 bases and J by 8 bases, with 16 bases between them. CDR1 and CDR2 (germline): SQVTM, ANQGSEA. CDR3 sequence (DNA): TGCAGCGTCGCCTTTGTGGAAGGGGAAAAACTGTTTTTT. It codes for CSVAFVEGEKLFF.

The chain employs TRBV11-1 and TRBJ1-1, with a tentative D call TRBD1 (5 bases). This CDR3 has 13 residues. V lost 5 bases to trimming and J lost 7 bases, with 14 bases between them. Germline CDR1 SGHAT, CDR2 FQDESV (reference sequence). DNA of the CDR3: TGTGCCAGCAGCCCTGACAGCGAGTATGAAGCTTTCTTT. The encoded protein is CASSPDSEYEAFF.

The J gene is TRBJ2-7, the V gene TRBV5-6; D is possibly TRBD1 (6 bases). Germline V gene data show CDR1 as SGHDT and CDR2 as YYEEEE. Between the trimmed V and J ends, which lost 2 bases and 6 bases, there was a span of 21 bases. CDR3 length: 16 amino acids. This CDR3 reads CASSFSWTVLSPEQYF. The CDR3 bases are TGTGCCAGCAGCTTCAGCTGGACAGTCCTTTCACCCGAGCAGTACTTC.

In this sample, this clonotype turned up once. The rearrangement links TRBV7-9 to TRBJ2-5; D unresolved. From germline, CDR1 is SEHNR and CDR2 FQNEAQ (reference sequence). V dropped 4 bases and J dropped 1 base, with 10 bases sitting between them. The CDR3 has 14 amino acids. The chain's CDR3 is CASSSPWSQETQYF. Written as DNA, the CDR3 is TGTGCCAGCAGCTCCCCATGGAGCCAAGAGACCCAGTACTTC.

In this sample, this clonotype turned up once. The rearrangement joins TRBV4-3 to TRBJ1-6, with D unclear. The CDR3 loop spans 17 amino acids. The V and J ends lost 1 base and 0 bases respectively, with 10 bases between them. Germline lookup yields CDR1 LGHNA and CDR2 YSLEER. The CDR3 nucleotides read TGCGCCAGCAGCCAAGGGAGCGCTAGCTCCTATAATTCACCCCTCCACTTT. Amino acid sequence: CASSQGSASSYNSPLHF.

The V call is TRBV20-1, the J call TRBJ1-2; a weak D match, TRBD1 (5 bases). V lost 0 bases and J lost 3, with 11 bases in between. Germline V lookup: CDR1 DFQATT, CDR2 SNEGSKA (reference sequence). The CDR3 sequence is 14 residues long. In nucleotides, the CDR3 is TGCAGTGCTAGAGATCTGGGGGGGGACTATGGCTACACCTTC. Translated: CSARDLGGDYGYTF.

This clonotype has just one count. The CDR3 here is CASSSDGGLNNEQFF. The CDR3 DNA reads TGTGCCAGCAGCTCAGACGGAGGACTAAACAATGAGCAGTTCTTC. The rearrangement links TRBV3-1 to TRBJ2-1; perhaps TRBD2 as D (6 bases). Trimming took off 5 bases at V and 5 bases at J, with 16 bases between the two ends. The V gene's germline CDR1 is LGHDT and CDR2 YNNKEL (reference sequence). The CDR3 contains 15 residues.

Notes on this clonotype: A much larger clone lies one base from this, so it may be a read error. The chain links TRBV7-9 to TRBJ2-3, with 7 bases that match TRBD1. In germline, CDR1 is SEHNR, CDR2 FQNEAQ (reference sequence). V trimming: 5 bases; J trimming: 5 bases; junction bases outside the gene matches: 19. The CDR3 runs 18 residues. In nucleotides, the CDR3 is TGTGCCAGCAGCCCCCGAGAACCCGACAGGGAAACGAGAGATACGCAGTATTTT. Amino acids: CASSPREPDRETRDTQYF.

V gene TRBV9 combines with J gene TRBJ2-1, with 16 positions matching TRBD2. With 4 bases clipped from V and 4 bases from J, the junction kept 14 bases outside the gene matches. The V gene's germline CDR1 is SGDLS and CDR2 YYNGEE. This CDR3 is built from 20 residues. The CDR3 here is CASSPGGGLAGGPKYNEQFF. For the CDR3, the DNA is TGTGCCAGCAGCCCCGGCGGGGGACTAGCGGGAGGGCCGAAATACAATGAGCAGTTCTTC.

The V gene is TRBV20-1, the J gene TRBJ2-3; D remains ambiguous. CDR1 and CDR2 (germline): DFQATT, SNEGSKA (reference sequence). Trimming stripped 0 bases from V and 0 bases from J, with 13 bases between. The CDR3 consists of 16 residues. The CDR3 DNA follows: TGCAGTGCTAGAGAGTGGTCGGCGTCTAGCACAGATACGCAGTATTTT. This codes for CSAREWSASSTDTQYF.

The chain joins TRBV6-2 or TRBV6-3 to TRBJ2-7, with a weak D call TRBD2 (5 bases). This CDR3 is built from 13 residues. The V gene lost 5 bases and the J gene lost 6 bases, with 14 bases spanning the gap. Germline V lookup: CDR1 MNHEY, CDR2 SVGEGT. This CDR3 is CASSRSIEGEQYF. CDR3 in DNA: TGTGCCAGCAGTCGGTCTATCGAGGGCGAGCAGTACTTC.

This clonotype was observed a few times. The genes are TRBV20-1 and TRBJ2-1; D is unresolved. Germline-derived CDR1 and CDR2 are DFQATT and SNEGSKA (reference sequence). V was cut by 5 bases and J by 8 bases, with 13 bases left in between. The CDR3 is 12 amino acids. In DNA form, the CDR3 reads TGCAGTGCTCGACCTTTAAGCTATGAGCAGTTCTTC. Its protein product is CSARPLSYEQFF.

The chain couples TRBV20-1 to TRBJ2-7; 7 bases align to TRBD1. Germline loops: CDR1 DFQATT, CDR2 SNEGSKA (reference sequence). The CDR3 consists of 11 residues. V lost 7 bases and J lost 4; bases outside the gene matches: 4. CDR3 coding DNA: TGCAGTGTATCCAGGGGGTACGAGCAGTACTTC. Protein product: CSVSRGYEQYF.

This clonotype turned up a few times. The CDR3 reads CASSYGTTDDTQYF. Here the CDR3 DNA reads TGTGCCAGCAGCTACGGGACAACTGATGATACGCAGTATTTT. The rearrangement joins TRBV12-3 or TRBV12-4 to TRBJ2-3; weak D call: TRBD1 (6 bases). This CDR3 has 14 residues. The ends were cut back, 6 bases at V and 6 bases at J, with 16 bases in the middle.

The gene calls are TRBV7-9 and TRBJ1-4; no reliable D call. This CDR3 spans 14 amino acids. Germline lookup yields CDR1 SEHNR and CDR2 FQNEAQ (reference sequence). The germline V and J ends were trimmed by 1 base and 5 bases, with 8 bases remaining between them. CDR3 in amino acids: CASSLVQTNEKLFF. The CDR3 DNA is TGTGCCAGCAGCTTAGTACAGACAAATGAAAAACTGTTTTTT.

This chain connects TRBV12-3 or TRBV12-4 to TRBJ2-5; the D is unclear. The CDR3 runs 12 residues. The V and J ends lost 0 bases and 5 bases respectively, with 4 bases between them. This CDR3 is CASSLAVETQYF. In nucleotides, the CDR3 is TGTGCCAGCAGTTTAGCGGTGGAGACCCAGTACTTC.

The gene calls are TRBV6-2 or TRBV6-3 and TRBJ2-2; D is unresolved. Germline V gene sequence: CDR1 MNHEY, CDR2 SVGEGT. CDR3 length: 13 amino acids. V was cut by 0 bases and J by 5 bases, with 4 bases left in between. The CDR3 coding sequence is TGTGCCAGCAGTTACTCTCGAACCGGGGAGCTGTTTTTT. The encoded protein is CASSYSRTGELFF.

V usage is TRBV7-2 and J usage is TRBJ2-3; 8 bases map to TRBD2. V lost 5 bases to trimming and J lost 2 bases; unmatched junction nucleotides: 9. The CDR3 has 16 residues. Germline CDR1 is SGHTA and CDR2 is FQGNSA. The CDR3 nucleotides read TGTGCCAGCAGCCCGACTAGCGAAATATCCACAGATACGCAGTATTTT. Translating it yields CASSPTSEISTDTQYF.

The chain recombines TRBV12-3 or TRBV12-4 with TRBJ2-3; 7 bases agree with TRBD1. The CDR3 totals 15 residues. Trimming took 6 bases from V and 5 from J; bases not matched to a gene: 11. The CDR3 here is CASRRGQEKGDTQYF. The CDR3 DNA reads as TGTGCCAGCAGAAGAGGACAGGAAAAAGGAGATACGCAGTATTTT.

The sample holds a few counts of this clonotype. The chain is built from TRBV5-5 and TRBJ2-6; tentative D call: TRBD1 (6 bases). Per the germline V gene, CDR1 is SGHKS and CDR2 is YYEKEE (reference sequence). The CDR3 sequence is 15 residues long. V lost 4 bases and J 2 bases, leaving 10 bases between the germline ends. The CDR3, as DNA: TGTGCCAGCAGCCAGGGACACGCTGGGGCCAACGTCCTGACTTTC. Its translation: CASSQGHAGANVLTF.

The gene calls are TRBV7-9 and TRBJ2-1, with D perhaps TRBD1 (6 bases). V lost 4 bases and J 8 bases, leaving 15 bases between the germline ends. This CDR3 has 14 amino acids. The germline V gene has CDR1 SEHNR and CDR2 FQNEAQ (reference sequence). The CDR3 protein is CASSSRDNSHEQFF. In DNA form, the CDR3 reads TGTGCCAGCAGCTCCCGGGACAATTCACATGAGCAGTTCTTC.